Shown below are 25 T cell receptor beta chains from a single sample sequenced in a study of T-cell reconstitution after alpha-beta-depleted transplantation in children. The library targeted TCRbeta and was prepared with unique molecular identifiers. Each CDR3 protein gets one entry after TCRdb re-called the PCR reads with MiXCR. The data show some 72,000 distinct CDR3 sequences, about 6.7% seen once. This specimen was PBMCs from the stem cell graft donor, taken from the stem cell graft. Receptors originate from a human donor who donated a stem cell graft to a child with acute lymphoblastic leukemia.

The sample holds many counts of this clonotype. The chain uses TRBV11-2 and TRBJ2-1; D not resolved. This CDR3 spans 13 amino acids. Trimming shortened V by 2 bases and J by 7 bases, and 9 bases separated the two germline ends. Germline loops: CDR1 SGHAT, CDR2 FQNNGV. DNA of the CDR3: TGTGCCAGCAGCTTAAGGCCGGATAATGAGCAGTTCTTC. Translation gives CASSLRPDNEQFF.

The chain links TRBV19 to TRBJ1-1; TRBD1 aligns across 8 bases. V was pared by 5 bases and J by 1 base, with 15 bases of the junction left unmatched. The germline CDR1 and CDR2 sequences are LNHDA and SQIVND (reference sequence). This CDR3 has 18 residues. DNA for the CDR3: TGTGCCAGTAGTCCCAACTACGACAGGGGAAGTCGGAACACTGAAGCTTTCTTT. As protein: CASSPNYDRGSRNTEAFF.

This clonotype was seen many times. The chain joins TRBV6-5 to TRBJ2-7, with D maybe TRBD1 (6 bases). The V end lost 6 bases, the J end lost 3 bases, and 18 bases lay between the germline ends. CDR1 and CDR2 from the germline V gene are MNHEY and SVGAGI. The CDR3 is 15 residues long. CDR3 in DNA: TGTGCCAGCAGACCATTCCGGGGACAAGGCTACGAGCAGTACTTC. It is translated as CASRPFRGQGYEQYF.

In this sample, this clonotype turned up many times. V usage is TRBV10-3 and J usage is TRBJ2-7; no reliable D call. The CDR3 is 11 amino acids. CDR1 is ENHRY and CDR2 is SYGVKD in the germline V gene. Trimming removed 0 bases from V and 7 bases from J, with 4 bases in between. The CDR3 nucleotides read TGTGCCATCAGTGAGTCGCAGGAGCAGTACTTC. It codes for CAISESQEQYF.

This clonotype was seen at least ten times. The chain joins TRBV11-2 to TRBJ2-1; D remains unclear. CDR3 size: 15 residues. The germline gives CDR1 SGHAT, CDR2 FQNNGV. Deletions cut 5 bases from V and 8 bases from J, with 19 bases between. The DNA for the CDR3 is TGTGCCAGCAGCCCTGGGGTCCAAACTGGGGATGAGCAGTTCTTC. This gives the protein CASSPGVQTGDEQFF.

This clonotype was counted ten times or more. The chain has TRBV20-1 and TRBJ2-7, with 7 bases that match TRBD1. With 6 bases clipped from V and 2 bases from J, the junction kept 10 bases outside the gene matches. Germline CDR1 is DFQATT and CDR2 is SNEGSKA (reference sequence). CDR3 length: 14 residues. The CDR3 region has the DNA TGCAGTGCCCACCCTGGGACAGCCACCTACGAGCAGTACTTC. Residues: CSAHPGTATYEQYF.

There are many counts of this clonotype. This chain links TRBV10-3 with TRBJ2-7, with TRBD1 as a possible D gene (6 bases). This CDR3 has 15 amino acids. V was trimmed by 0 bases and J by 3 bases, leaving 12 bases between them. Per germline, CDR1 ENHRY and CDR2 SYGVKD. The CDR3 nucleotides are TGTGCCATCAGTGAGTCGAGGTCAGGGGTCTACGAGCAGTACTTC. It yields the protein CAISESRSGVYEQYF.

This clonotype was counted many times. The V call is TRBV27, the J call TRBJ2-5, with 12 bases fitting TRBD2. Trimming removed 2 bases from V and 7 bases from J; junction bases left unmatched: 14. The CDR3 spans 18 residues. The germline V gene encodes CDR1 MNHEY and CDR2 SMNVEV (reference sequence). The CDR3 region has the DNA TGTGCCAGCAGTTTAACCGGGGCTAGCGGGGGGGTTAGGGCGACCCAGTACTTC. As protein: CASSLTGASGGVRATQYF.

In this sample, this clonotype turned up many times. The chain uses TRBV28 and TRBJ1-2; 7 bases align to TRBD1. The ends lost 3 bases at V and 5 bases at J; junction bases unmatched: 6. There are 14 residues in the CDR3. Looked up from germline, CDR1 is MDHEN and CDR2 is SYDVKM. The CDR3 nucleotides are TGTGCCAGCAGTTTGGCCGGGACAGAGTATGGCTACACCTTC. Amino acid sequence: CASSLAGTEYGYTF.

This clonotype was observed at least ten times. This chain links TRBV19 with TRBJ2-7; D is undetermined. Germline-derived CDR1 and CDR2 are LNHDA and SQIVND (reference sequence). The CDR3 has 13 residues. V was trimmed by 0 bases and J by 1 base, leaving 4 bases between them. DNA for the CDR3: TGTGCCAGTAGTATAGAGTATTCCTACGAGCAGTACTTC. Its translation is CASSIEYSYEQYF.

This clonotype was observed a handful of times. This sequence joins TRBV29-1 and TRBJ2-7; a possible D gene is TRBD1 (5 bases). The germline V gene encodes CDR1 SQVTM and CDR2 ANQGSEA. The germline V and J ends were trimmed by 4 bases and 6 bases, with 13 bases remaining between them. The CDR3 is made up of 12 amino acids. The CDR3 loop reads CSVVGQGFEQYF. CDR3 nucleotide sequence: TGCAGCGTTGTGGGGCAGGGCTTCGAGCAGTACTTC.

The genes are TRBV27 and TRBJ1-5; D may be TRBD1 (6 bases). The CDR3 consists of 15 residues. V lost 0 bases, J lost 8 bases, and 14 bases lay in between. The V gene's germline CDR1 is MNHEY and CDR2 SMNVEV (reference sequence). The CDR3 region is CASSLSGGPREPQHF. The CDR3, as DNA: TGTGCCAGCAGTTTATCAGGGGGGCCGCGCGAGCCCCAGCATTTT.

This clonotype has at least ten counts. The DNA of the CDR3 is TGTGCCAGCAGCCTCCAGCATGAGCAGTTCTTC. As protein: CASSLQHEQFF. V is TRBV11-2 and J is TRBJ2-1, with D hard to call. With 5 bases removed from V and 8 bases from J, the gap between germline ends came to 7 bases. Germline V gene lookup returns CDR1 SGHAT and CDR2 FQNNGV. The CDR3 runs 11 residues.

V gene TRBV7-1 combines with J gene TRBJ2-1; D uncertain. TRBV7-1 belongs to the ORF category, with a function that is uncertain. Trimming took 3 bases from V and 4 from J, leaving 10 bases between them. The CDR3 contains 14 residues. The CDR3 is CASSSLGSYNEQFF. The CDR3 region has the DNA TGTGCCAGCAGCTCCTTGGGGTCATACAATGAGCAGTTCTTC.

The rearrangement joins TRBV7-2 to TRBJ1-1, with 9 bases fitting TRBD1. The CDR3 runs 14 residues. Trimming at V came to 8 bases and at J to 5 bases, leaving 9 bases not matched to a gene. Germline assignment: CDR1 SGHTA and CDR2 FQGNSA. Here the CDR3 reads CASGPDRGRTEAFF. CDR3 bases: TGTGCCAGCGGGCCGGACAGGGGTAGAACTGAAGCTTTCTTT. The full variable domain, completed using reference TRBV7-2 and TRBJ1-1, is GAGVSQSPSNKVTEKGKDVELRCDPISGHTALYWYRQSLGQGLEFLIYFQGNSAPDKSGLPSDRFSAERTGGSVSTLTIQRTQQEDSAVYLCASGPDRGRTEAFFGQGTRLTVV.

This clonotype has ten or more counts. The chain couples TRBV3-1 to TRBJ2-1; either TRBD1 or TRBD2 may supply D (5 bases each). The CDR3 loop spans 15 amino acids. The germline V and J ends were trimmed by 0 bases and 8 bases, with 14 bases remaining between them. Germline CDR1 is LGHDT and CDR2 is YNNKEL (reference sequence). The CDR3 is CASSQELGGWDEQFF. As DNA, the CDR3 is TGTGCCAGCAGCCAAGAACTTGGGGGTTGGGATGAGCAGTTCTTC.

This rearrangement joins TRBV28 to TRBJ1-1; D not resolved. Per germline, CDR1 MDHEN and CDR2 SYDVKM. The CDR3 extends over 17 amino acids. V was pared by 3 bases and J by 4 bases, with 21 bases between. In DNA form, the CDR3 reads TGTGCCAGCAGTTTTATGGTTTGGAGGGCAGAAGGCACTGAAGCTTTCTTT. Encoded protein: CASSFMVWRAEGTEAFF.

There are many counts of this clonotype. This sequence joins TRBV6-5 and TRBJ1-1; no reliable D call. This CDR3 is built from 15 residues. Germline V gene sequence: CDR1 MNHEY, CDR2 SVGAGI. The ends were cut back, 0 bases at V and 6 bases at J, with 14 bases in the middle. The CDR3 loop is CASSYSSRRRPEAFF. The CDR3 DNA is TGTGCCAGCAGTTACTCGAGTAGGCGACGGCCTGAAGCTTTCTTT.

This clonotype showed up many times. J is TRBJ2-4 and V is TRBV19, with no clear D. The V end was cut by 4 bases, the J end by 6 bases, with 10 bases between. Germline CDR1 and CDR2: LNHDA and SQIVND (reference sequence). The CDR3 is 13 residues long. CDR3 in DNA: TGTGCCAGTAGTACCCATATGGGAAACATTCAGTACTTC. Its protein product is CASSTHMGNIQYF.

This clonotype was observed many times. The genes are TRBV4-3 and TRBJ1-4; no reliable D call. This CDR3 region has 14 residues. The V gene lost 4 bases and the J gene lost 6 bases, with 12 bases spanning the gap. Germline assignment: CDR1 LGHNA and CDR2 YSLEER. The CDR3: CASSPEAVDEKLFF. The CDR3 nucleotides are TGCGCCAGCAGCCCAGAGGCGGTGGATGAAAAACTGTTTTTT.

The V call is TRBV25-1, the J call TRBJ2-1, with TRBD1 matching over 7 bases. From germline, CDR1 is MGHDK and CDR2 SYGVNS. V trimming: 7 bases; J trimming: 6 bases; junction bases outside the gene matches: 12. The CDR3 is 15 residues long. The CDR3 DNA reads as TGTGCCAGCATTCCTTGGGACAGAAGTAGCAATGAGCAGTTCTTC. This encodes CASIPWDRSSNEQFF.

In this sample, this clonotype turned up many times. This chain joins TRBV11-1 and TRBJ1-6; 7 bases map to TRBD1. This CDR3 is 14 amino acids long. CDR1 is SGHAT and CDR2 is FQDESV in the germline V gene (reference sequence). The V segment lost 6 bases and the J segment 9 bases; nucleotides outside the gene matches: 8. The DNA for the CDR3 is TGTGCCAGCAGAGACACAGGGGAGGCTTCACCCCTCCACTTT. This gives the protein CASRDTGEASPLHF.

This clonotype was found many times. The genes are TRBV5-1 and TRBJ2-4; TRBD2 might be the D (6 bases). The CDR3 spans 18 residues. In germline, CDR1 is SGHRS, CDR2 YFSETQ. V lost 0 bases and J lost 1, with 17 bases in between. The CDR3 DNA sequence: TGCGCCAGCAGCTTGGCGACTAGACCCCCTGGGGCCAAAAACATTCAGTACTTC. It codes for CASSLATRPPGAKNIQYF.

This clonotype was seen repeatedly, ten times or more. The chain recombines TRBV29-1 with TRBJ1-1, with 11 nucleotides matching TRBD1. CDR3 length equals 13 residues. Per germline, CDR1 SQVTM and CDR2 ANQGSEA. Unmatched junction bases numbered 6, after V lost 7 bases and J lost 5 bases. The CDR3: CSAGQGAWTEAFF. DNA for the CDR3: TGCAGCGCTGGACAGGGGGCGTGGACTGAAGCTTTCTTT.

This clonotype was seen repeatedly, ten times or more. CDR3 residues: CSVGPGGNQPQHF. The CDR3 nucleotides are TGCAGCGTTGGACCAGGCGGCAATCAGCCCCAGCATTTT. V and J are TRBV29-1 and TRBJ1-5; no clear D gene. The CDR3 is 13 amino acids. Trimming took 4 bases from V and 2 from J, leaving 9 bases between them. Germline values: CDR1 SQVTM, CDR2 ANQGSEA. The complete variable domain, with remaining parts taken from reference TRBV29-1 and TRBJ1-5, reads SAVISQKPSRDICQRGTSLTIQCQVDSQVTMMFWYRQQPGQSLTLIATANQGSEATYESGFVIDKFPISRPNLTFSTLTVSNMSPEDSSIYLCSVGPGGNQPQHFGDGTRLSIL.